The 12 T cell receptor beta chains reported below all come from one sample, sequenced in a study of blood T cell repertoires in COVID-19. Assay used: immunoSEQ multiplex PCR; TCRdb lists only in-frame clones, some missing. The data contain 50,000 to 60,000 clones, roughly four fifths of them singletons. The specimen sequenced was peripheral blood. These receptors originate from a human donor in a cohort sampled during active or convalescent COVID-19.

The chain carries TRBV6-5 and TRBJ1-2, with D perhaps TRBD1 (6 bases). The CDR3 totals 14 residues. Germline V lookup: CDR1 MNHEY, CDR2 SVGAGI. The V end lost 10 bases, the J end lost 4 bases, and 19 bases lay between the germline ends. CDR3 protein: CATQEQGRSYGYTF. The CDR3 DNA reads as TGTGCCACCCAAGAACAGGGAAGATCCTATGGCTACACCTTC.

The chain recombines TRBV10-3 with TRBJ2-5; D is unresolved. This CDR3 contains 13 residues. Germline V lookup: CDR1 ENHRY, CDR2 SYGVKD. The V end was cut by 6 bases, the J end by 1 base, with 9 bases between. Written as DNA, the CDR3 is TGTGCCATCAGGAGTCCTGGCCAAGAGACCCAGTACTTC. Its translation: CAIRSPGQETQYF.

This clone was seen a handful of times. The chain employs TRBV6-5 and TRBJ2-1; weak D call: TRBD2 (6 bases). V was clipped by 4 bases and J by 0 bases, with 10 bases between them. CDR3 size: 15 residues. Per the germline V gene, CDR1 is MNHEY and CDR2 is SVGAGI. This CDR3 reads CASSLAAPSYNEQFF. For the CDR3, the DNA is TGTGCCAGCAGTTTAGCGGCCCCCTCCTACAATGAGCAGTTCTTC.

The chain recombines TRBV5-6 with TRBJ2-1; weak D call: TRBD1 (6 bases). This CDR3 region has 14 residues. V lost 4 bases and J 8 bases, leaving 16 bases between the germline ends. Per the germline V gene, CDR1 is SGHDT and CDR2 is YYEEEE. The CDR3 DNA reads as TGTGCCAGCAGCCTACTCACAGGGAACCATGAGCAGTTCTTC. Encoded protein: CASSLLTGNHEQFF.

This chain connects TRBV14 to TRBJ2-3; the match to TRBD1 covers 7 bases. CDR3 length equals 13 residues. V lost 3 bases, J lost 5 bases, and 2 bases stayed unmatched. Germline V gives CDR1 SGHDN, CDR2 FVKESK. CDR3 protein: CASSQRTGDTQYF. In nucleotides, the CDR3 is TGTGCCAGCAGCCAGAGGACAGGAGATACGCAGTATTTT.

This clone occurred once. The CDR3 spells CASSYSFRGQNIQYF. For the CDR3, the DNA is TGTGCCAGCAGTTACTCCTTCAGGGGGCAAAACATTCAGTACTTC. The chain employs TRBV6-5 and TRBJ2-4; 8 nucleotides line up with TRBD1. Germline V gene sequence: CDR1 MNHEY, CDR2 SVGAGI. V lost 0 bases, J lost 5 bases, and 3 bases stayed unmatched. CDR3 length: 15 residues.

The chain joins TRBV4-2 to TRBJ2-5; a weak D match, TRBD2 (6 bases). V lost 3 bases, J lost 2 bases, and 16 bases lay in between. Germline CDR1 reads LGHNA; CDR2 reads YNFKEQ. The CDR3 has 16 amino acids. This CDR3 reads CASSHPRTGEQETQYF. The CDR3 DNA is TGTGCCAGCAGCCATCCTCGGACGGGGGAGCAAGAGACCCAGTACTTC.

DNA of the CDR3: TGTGCCACCGGGGGGGGCGCGGCTTTCTTT. Translation: CATGGGAAFF. V is TRBV2 and J is TRBJ1-1; the D gene is possibly TRBD1 (6 bases). The CDR3 is made up of 10 amino acids. The germline V gene encodes CDR1 SNHLY and CDR2 FYNNEI. Trimming took off 10 bases at V and 11 bases at J, with 14 bases between the two ends. Full variable domain (outside the CDR3, taken from reference TRBV2 and TRBJ1-1): EPEVTQTPSHQVTQMGQEVILRCVPISNHLYFYWYRQILGQKVEFLVSFYNNEISEKSEIFDDQFSVERPDGSNFTLKIRSTKLEDSAMYFCATGGGAAFFGQGTRLTVV.

V gene TRBV3-1 (or the pseudogene TRBV3-2) combines with J gene TRBJ1-2, with a weak D call TRBD1 (5 bases). The CDR3 runs 18 residues. Germline loops: CDR1 LGHDT, CDR2 YNNKEL (reference sequence). V was pared by 0 bases and J by 2 bases, with 19 bases between. The CDR3 sequence: CASSQDRGGRGLNYGYTF. CDR3 coding DNA: TGTGCCAGCAGCCAAGATAGGGGAGGAAGGGGCTTAAACTATGGCTACACCTTC.

The rearrangement uses TRBV5-6 and TRBJ1-6; D not certain. The CDR3 is 15 amino acids. V lost 3 bases to trimming and J lost 0 bases, with 7 bases between them. Germline loops: CDR1 SGHDT, CDR2 YYEEEE. CDR3 sequence reads: CASSWESSYNSPLHF. CDR3 DNA: TGTGCCAGCAGCTGGGAGAGCTCCTATAATTCACCCCTCCACTTT.

Concerning this clone: The sample holds other DNA sequences that translate to the same CDR3. The V and J genes are TRBV3-1 (or the pseudogene TRBV3-2) and TRBJ1-2; 8 bases fit TRBD1. Germline CDR1 is LGHDT and CDR2 is YNNKEL (reference sequence). The CDR3 runs to 14 residues. Trimming at V came to 4 bases and at J to 8 bases, leaving 9 bases not matched to a gene. This chain's CDR3 is CASSPTGGRGGYTF. The CDR3, as DNA: TGTGCCAGCAGCCCAACAGGGGGGCGTGGAGGCTACACCTTC.

The J gene is TRBJ2-2, the V gene TRBV4-3, with 7 bases fitting TRBD1. V dropped 0 bases and J dropped 5; count of bases not matched to a gene: 6. The germline V gene has CDR1 LGHNA and CDR2 YSLEER. The CDR3 runs 16 residues. CDR3 loop: CASSQDTGVITGELFF. The CDR3 DNA reads TGCGCCAGCAGCCAAGATACAGGGGTAATTACCGGGGAGCTGTTTTTT.